These T cell receptor beta chains were read from a single sample in a study of T cell responses to AZD1222 COVID-19 vaccine. Sequenced by immunoSEQ multiplex PCR; TCRdb stores in-frame clones only, minus some. The sample yields about 160,000 clones, 90% to 95% seen once. This specimen consisted of peripheral blood, obtained 28 days after the second AZD1222 dose. The origin of the receptors is an adult who received the AZD1222 COVID-19 vaccine. Each CDR3 is given with its conserved first and last residue. D genes are given only for firm matches. A row's size may be missing; if present it is once, few, many or a size class.

TRBV20-1	.	TRBJ1-2	.	TGCAGCCCTAACTATGGCTACACCTTC	CSPNYGYTF
TRBV4-1	.	TRBJ2-1	.	TGCGCCAGCAGCCAAGATAGATGGCTGGAGCAGTTCTTC	CASSQDRWLEQFF
TRBV24-1	.	TRBJ2-5	.	TGTGCCACCAGTCCTGGGGGTAAGGGGAAGGAGGGAGAGACCCAGTACTTC	CATSPGGKGKEGETQYF
TRBV5-6	.	TRBJ2-4	.	TGTGCCAGCAGCCTCGGAAGTAGCTATAAAAACATTCAGTACTTC	CASSLGSSYKNIQYF
TRBV2	TRBD1	TRBJ1-5	.	TGTGCCAGCAGTCGGACAGGGGGCAATCAGCCCCAGCATTTT	CASSRTGGNQPQHF
TRBV12-3/TRBV12-4	TRBD1	TRBJ2-3	.	TGTGCCAGCAGTGTCAGGGGGATGGGGACGCAGTATTTT	CASSVRGMGTQYF
TRBV28	.	TRBJ2-7	.	TGTGCCAGCAGTGAGAGAGGCGCCTACGAGCAGTACTTC	CASSERGAYEQYF
TRBV11-1	.	TRBJ2-7	.	TGTGCCAGCAGCTCGACTATTAGCTCCTACGAGCAGTACTTC	CASSSTISSYEQYF
TRBV2	TRBD1	TRBJ2-1	.	TGTGCCAGCAGTCCTCCGGGACAGGGTTACAATGAGCAGTTCTTC	CASSPPGQGYNEQFF
TRBV19	.	TRBJ2-1	.	TGTGCCAGTAGTATAGGAGGAGGGTATGAGCAGTTCTTC	CASSIGGGYEQFF
TRBV6-5	.	TRBJ1-3	.	TGTGCCAGCAAAATTAGCGGGGAAGCGGGAAACACCATATATTTT	CASKISGEAGNTIYF
TRBV27	.	TRBJ2-7	.	TGTGCCAGCAGTCCAACCGGGAGCCGAGGAAACGAGCAGTACTTC	CASSPTGSRGNEQYF
TRBV9	.	TRBJ1-3	once	TGTGCCAGCAGCACGACAGGATTCTCTGGAAACACCATATATTTT	CASSTTGFSGNTIYF
TRBV11-2	TRBD2	TRBJ2-1	.	TGTGCCAGCAGCCTACTAGCGGGAGGGCCGAGTCGGCACAATGAGCAGTTCTTC	CASSLLAGGPSRHNEQFF
TRBV5-4	.	TRBJ2-7	.	TGTGCCAGCAGCTTGGGGGGCGGGGTCGCCTACGAGCAGTACTTC	CASSLGGGVAYEQYF
TRBV20-1	.	TRBJ2-4	.	TGCAGTGCTAGACGAGACAAACAGTACTTC	CSARRDKQYF
TRBV14	TRBD1	TRBJ1-3	.	TGTGCCAGCAGCCGGCTCTCCCGGGACAGGGGGTTCGGAAACACCATATATTTT	CASSRLSRDRGFGNTIYF
TRBV18	TRBD1	TRBJ1-3	.	TGTGCCAGCTCACCATTGGGACAGGGCGGCTCTGGAAACACCATATATTTT	CASSPLGQGGSGNTIYF
TRBV7-9	.	TRBJ2-3	.	TGTGCCAGCAGCGGTAGCGGAGATACGCAGTATTTT	CASSGSGDTQYF
TRBV15	.	TRBJ1-6	.	TGTGCCACCAGCAGAGATCCTCGAACAGGGAATTCACCCCTCCACTTT	CATSRDPRTGNSPLHF
TRBV6-5	TRBD1	TRBJ2-7	.	TGTGCCAGCAGTCCCCCAAGGGGGCGGTACGAGCAGTACTTC	CASSPPRGRYEQYF
TRBV7-6	.	TRBJ1-1	.	TGTGCCAGCAGCTTAGCGCAGGGACCCACTGAAGCTTTCTTT	CASSLAQGPTEAFF
TRBV27	.	TRBJ1-1	.	TGTGCCAGCAGTTCCCTATGGGAGAACACTGAAGCTTTCTTT	CASSSLWENTEAFF
TRBV28	TRBD2	TRBJ2-7	.	TGTGCCAGCAGGGTCGGACTAGCGGGAGACCCTTACGAGCAGTACTTC	CASRVGLAGDPYEQYF
TRBV4-1	TRBD2	TRBJ2-7	.	TGCGCCAGCAGCCAAGCAGGACTAGCGGGAGGTGTCAGTCCCTACGAGCAGTACTTC	CASSQAGLAGGVSPYEQYF
TRBV27	.	TRBJ2-1	.	TGTGCCAGCAGTTTCTCGGGGAACAATGAGCAGTTCTTC	CASSFSGNNEQFF
TRBV27	.	TRBJ1-1	.	TGTGCCAGCAGTTTGGGCATGAACACTGAAGCTTTCTTT	CASSLGMNTEAFF
TRBV12-3/TRBV12-4	.	TRBJ1-2	.	TGTGCCAGCAGTCCAAACACGAGGCTGGGCTACACCTTC	CASSPNTRLGYTF
TRBV2	.	TRBJ2-1	.	TGTGCCAGCAGTGCAGGGAGCTCCTACAATGAGCAGTTCTTC	CASSAGSSYNEQFF
TRBV29-1	TRBD2	TRBJ2-1	.	TGCAGCGTCGCCGAGGCGAGCGGGAGGGCCGGTGAGCAGTTCTTC	CSVAEASGRAGEQFF
TRBV14	.	TRBJ2-7	.	TGTGCCAGCAGCCAAGTGGACACCTACGAGCAGTACTTC	CASSQVDTYEQYF
TRBV3-1/TRBV3-2	.	TRBJ2-1	.	TGTGCCAGCAGCCGAGCCTACAATGAGCAGTTCTTC	CASSRAYNEQFF
TRBV18	.	TRBJ2-1	once	TGTGCCAGCTCACAGCGGACAGTTGGCAATGAGCAGTTCTTC	CASSQRTVGNEQFF
TRBV5-4	.	TRBJ2-3	.	TGTGCCAGCAGCTCCCTAGGGGGGGGCACAGATACGCAGTATTTT	CASSSLGGGTDTQYF
TRBV6-6	TRBD2	TRBJ2-7	.	TGTGCCAGCAGCCGACTAGCGGGAGAGGGGTACGAGCAGTACTTC	CASSRLAGEGYEQYF
TRBV5-1	.	TRBJ1-1	.	TGCGCCAGCAGCCCGACGACGAACACTGAAGCTTTCTTT	CASSPTTNTEAFF
TRBV11-2	.	TRBJ2-3	.	TGTGCCAGCAGCTTAGGACAGCAAAATACGCAGTATTTT	CASSLGQQNTQYF
TRBV29-1	TRBD2	TRBJ2-1	.	TGCAGCGCTCGGACTAGCGGGACCTACAATGAGCAGTTCTTC	CSARTSGTYNEQFF
TRBV9	.	TRBJ2-7	.	TGTGCCAGCAGCGTAGATCTGGGAGCATCCTACGAGCAGTACTTC	CASSVDLGASYEQYF
TRBV11-3	TRBD2	TRBJ2-3	.	TGTGCCAGCAGCAGCGGGACTCACACAGATACGCAGTATTTT	CASSSGTHTDTQYF
TRBV7-9	.	TRBJ2-2	.	TGTGCCAGCAGCCCCTCAACCGGGGAGCTGTTTTTT	CASSPSTGELFF
TRBV7-2	.	TRBJ2-7	few	TGTGCCAGCAGCCCGTCCTACGAGCAGTACTTC	CASSPSYEQYF
TRBV10-1	.	TRBJ2-2	.	TGCGCCAGCAGTAGGGGGTTGCACACCGGGGAGCTGTTTTTT	CASSRGLHTGELFF
TRBV3-1/TRBV3-2	TRBD2	TRBJ2-1	.	TGTGCCAGCAGCGCACTAGCGGGAGGTAATAATGAGCAGTTCTTC	CASSALAGGNNEQFF
TRBV2	.	TRBJ2-1	.	TGTGCCAGCGGGACCGTTGCCGGGAATGAGCAGTTCTTC	CASGTVAGNEQFF
TRBV3-1/TRBV3-2	.	TRBJ1-5	.	TGTGCCAGCAGCCAAGATTCCAGGGGCAGCAATCAGCCCCAGCATTTT	CASSQDSRGSNQPQHF
TRBV5-4	TRBD2	TRBJ2-2	.	TGTGCCAGCAGCTCCGGGACTAGCAAGACCGGGGAGCTGTTTTTT	CASSSGTSKTGELFF
TRBV28	TRBD1	TRBJ1-2	.	TGTGCCAGCAGTCGCCCAGACAGGGGGCGAGGCTACACCTTC	CASSRPDRGRGYTF
TRBV12-3/TRBV12-4	.	TRBJ1-5	.	TGTGCCAGCAAACGGTCCAATCAGCCCCAGCATTTT	CASKRSNQPQHF